These 8 T cell receptor beta chains share one sample of origin, sequenced in a study of cytomegalovirus exposure and HLA in healthy donors. The primer mix had 60 Vbeta and 13 Jbeta primers. Here immunoSEQ multiplex PCR was the method, and the copy in TCRdb shows in-frame clones only, minus some. The repertoire holds around 100,000 clones, roughly four fifths seen once, with roughly 23% in the top ten. The sample was PBMCs. The receptors were gathered from a man aged 30 to 39 in good health and CMV-seropositive.

The rearrangement joins TRBV9 to TRBJ1-1; 8 bases are shared with TRBD1. The junction had 5 bases not matched to a gene; V was cut back by 0 bases and J by 4 bases. From germline, CDR1 is SGDLS and CDR2 YYNGEE. This CDR3 spans 15 amino acids. Written as DNA, the CDR3 is TGTGCCAGCAGCGTAGCTGGACAGGGAACCACTGAAGCTTTCTTT. Its translation is CASSVAGQGTTEAFF.

The rearrangement links TRBV7-2 to TRBJ2-2; D not resolved. V lost 1 base, J lost 8 bases, and 11 bases lay in between. CDR1 is SGHTA and CDR2 is FQGNSA in the germline V gene. The CDR3 contains 14 residues. The CDR3 coding sequence is TGTGCCAGCAGCTTAGTTAAATGGGCTGGGGAGCTGTTTTTT. Encoded protein: CASSLVKWAGELFF.

The rearrangement links TRBV12-5 to TRBJ1-4; D is unclear. CDR3 length: 14 amino acids. Germline loops: CDR1 LGHNT, CDR2 FRNRAP. Deletions cut 1 base from V and 12 bases from J, with 15 bases between. The CDR3: CASGLATSHSELFF. The DNA of the CDR3 is TGTGCTAGTGGTTTGGCTACTAGCCACTCGGAACTGTTTTTT.

The genes are TRBV7-9 and TRBJ2-7; D call uncertain. Germline assignment: CDR1 SEHNR and CDR2 FQNEAQ (reference sequence). The CDR3 is 12 residues long. This chain's CDR3 is CSSSHGAYEQYV. In nucleotides, the CDR3 is TGTTCCAGCAGCCATGGGGCCTACGAGCAGTACGTC.

This rearrangement joins TRBV6-5 to TRBJ1-1; D is perhaps TRBD1 (5 bases). This CDR3 is 14 amino acids long. Germline assignment: CDR1 MNHEY and CDR2 SVGAGI. The V gene lost 5 bases and the J gene lost 1 base, with 11 bases spanning the gap. The CDR3 protein is CASSGTGENTEAFF. The CDR3 DNA reads TGTGCCAGCAGTGGGACGGGAGAGAACACTGAAGCTTTCTTT.

The rearrangement joins TRBV25-1 to TRBJ1-1; D is perhaps TRBD1 (5 bases). The V gene lost 6 bases and the J gene lost 3 bases, with 11 bases spanning the gap. Germline V gene data show CDR1 as MGHDK and CDR2 as SYGVNS. The CDR3 loop spans 13 amino acids. CDR3 nucleotide sequence: TGTGCCAGCAGAAGGGGCCAGGACACTGAAGCTTTCTTT. Its protein product is CASRRGQDTEAFF.

DNA of the CDR3: TGTGCCACCAGCAGAGATGAATTAGAGCTGGACACCATATATTTT. This translates into CATSRDELELDTIYF. This sequence joins TRBV15 and TRBJ1-3; D is undetermined. V was trimmed by 0 bases and J by 8 bases, leaving 14 bases between them. The CDR3 is 15 residues long. Germline CDR1 LNHNV, CDR2 YYDKDF (reference sequence).

V is TRBV28 and J is TRBJ1-1; a weak D match, TRBD1 (5 bases). The CDR3 totals 13 residues. Trimming took 5 bases from V and 6 from J, leaving 13 bases between them. Per germline, CDR1 MDHEN and CDR2 SYDVKM. This CDR3 is CASSRGGRAEAFF. The CDR3 DNA follows: TGTGCCAGCAGTCGCGGGGGTCGTGCTGAAGCTTTCTTT.